This T cell receptor beta chain was sequenced for a study of cytomegalovirus exposure and HLA in healthy donors. Overall study: The 110 or so validation repertoires were produced on the same platform as the 650 to 800 repertoires of the first cohort. This was reported in a later analysis.

Note on this clone: The antigen remains unidentified.

General study results and limits: The tendency of first-cohort TCR clusters to co-occur in the roughly 130 validation repertoires was the finding of a later analysis.

Generated by immunoSEQ multiplex PCR, the TCRdb table keeps only in-frame clones and is missing some. This sample has about 73,000 clones, with about 95% found just once. The receptor was derived from a man between 18 and 35 years old in good health and CMV-seronegative. Sample: PBMCs.

CDR3 sequence reads: CASSDRGNGYTF. The CDR3 region has the DNA TGTGCCAGCAGTGACCGAGGGAATGGCTACACCTTC. The genes are TRBV6-1 and TRBJ1-2; the D is unclear. V lost 3 bases and J lost 6, with 8 bases in between. The germline V gene has CDR1 MNHNS and CDR2 SASEGT. The CDR3 runs 12 residues.